This TCR beta chain was captured by sequencing in a study of blood T cell repertoires in COVID-19. Across the whole study: Acute and convalescent COVID-19 samples came from the United States, Italy and Spain. From T cells, B-cell-depleted T cells, or PBMCs came the material, which was cDNA or gDNA.

The CDR3 length is 15 residues. V was cut by 2 bases and J by 4 bases, with 12 bases left in between. Germline V gives CDR1 KGHSH, CDR2 LQKENI. Authors' analysis steps: By means of reference gene primer amplification, nucleated cell counts were estimated. Some clones are missing from TCRdb's copy, which holds only in-frame ones; the method was immunoSEQ multiplex PCR. V, J and clone size were drawn from that table, and D and trimming were deduced from the DNA. The repertoire includes under 400,000 clones, 90% of them detected once, and approximately 6.2% sits in the top ten. V is TRBV18 and J is TRBJ1-5; a weak D match, TRBD1 (5 bases). The receptor comes from a man aged 18-30 years with active or convalescent COVID-19. What was sequenced was peripheral blood. DNA of the CDR3: TGTGCCAGCTCACCAAGTGGACAACCTAATCAGCCCCAGCATTTT. It specifies CASSPSGQPNQPQHF.